Listed below are T cell receptor beta chains from one sample, sequenced in a study of CD8+CD57+ T cells in acquired aplastic anemia. From the reads, TCRdb called clonotypes with MiXCR, one entry per CDR3 protein. Among about 140,000 distinct CDR3 sequences listed, around two fifths were seen once. Sequences were obtained from sorted CD4+, CD8+, or CD8+CD57+ T cells (not recorded which) from PBMCs. Source of these receptors: a human donor in good health, serving as a control. Each CDR3 is given with its conserved first and last residue. Fields, in order: V gene, J gene, D gene, clone size, CDR3 protein, CDR3 DNA. D genes are given only for firm matches. Size tells how often a clone was seen (once, few, many) or the class of an expanded clone, and some rows leave it out.

v_gene: TRBV5-8; j_gene: TRBJ1-1; d_gene: .; abundance: .; CDR3aa: CASSSTSQSEAFF; CDR3nt: TGTGCCAGCAGCTCCACCTCTCAGAGTGAAGCTTTCTTT
v_gene: TRBV5-4; j_gene: TRBJ2-5; d_gene: .; abundance: many; CDR3aa: CASSLAFGQETQYF; CDR3nt: TGTGCCAGCAGCTTGGCATTCGGCCAAGAGACCCAGTACTTC
v_gene: TRBV4-2; j_gene: TRBJ2-3; d_gene: .; abundance: .; CDR3aa: CASSQVGWGAADTQYF; CDR3nt: TGTGCAAGCAGCCAAGTTGGGTGGGGGGCGGCAGATACGCAGTATTTT
v_gene: TRBV6-2/TRBV6-3; j_gene: TRBJ1-4; d_gene: .; abundance: few; CDR3aa: CASNSPNRGHEKLFF; CDR3nt: TGTGCCAGCAACTCACCAAACCGGGGACATGAAAAACTGTTTTTT
v_gene: TRBV7-9; j_gene: TRBJ1-2; d_gene: .; abundance: many; CDR3aa: CASSFTQSGGYTF; CDR3nt: TGTGCCAGCAGCTTTACCCAGAGTGGTGGCTACACCTTC
v_gene: TRBV13; j_gene: TRBJ2-7; d_gene: TRBD1; abundance: .; CDR3aa: CASSLKDRPEEQYF; CDR3nt: TGTGCCAGCAGCTTAAAGGACAGGCCGGAGGAGCAGTACTTC
v_gene: TRBV7-2; j_gene: TRBJ2-7; d_gene: .; abundance: .; CDR3aa: CASSRLTGSPYEQYF; CDR3nt: TGTGCCAGTAGCCGACTGACGGGGTCCCCCTACGAGCAGTACTTC
v_gene: TRBV15; j_gene: TRBJ2-7; d_gene: .; abundance: .; CDR3aa: CATSRDQLDPYEQYF; CDR3nt: TGTGCCACCAGCAGAGATCAACTTGATCCCTACGAGCAGTACTTC
v_gene: TRBV12-3/TRBV12-4; j_gene: TRBJ1-2; d_gene: TRBD1; abundance: many; CDR3aa: CASSRDRVDGYTF; CDR3nt: TGTGCCAGCAGCCGTGACAGGGTGGATGGCTACACCTTC
v_gene: TRBV19; j_gene: TRBJ2-1; d_gene: TRBD2; abundance: many; CDR3aa: CASSTSGRAVWGQFF; CDR3nt: TGTGCCAGTAGTACTAGCGGGAGGGCCGTTTGGGGGCAGTTCTTC
v_gene: TRBV7-9; j_gene: TRBJ2-7; d_gene: .; abundance: many; CDR3aa: CASSLDPASSYEQYF; CDR3nt: TGTGCCAGCAGCTTAGATCCGGCCAGCTCCTACGAGCAGTACTTC
v_gene: TRBV3-1; j_gene: TRBJ2-5; d_gene: TRBD2; abundance: few; CDR3aa: CASSQKRRVAGGYQETQYF; CDR3nt: TGTGCCAGCAGCCAAAAAAGGAGGGTAGCGGGGGGGTACCAAGAGACCCAGTACTTC
v_gene: TRBV9; j_gene: TRBJ1-1; d_gene: .; abundance: many; CDR3aa: CASSVEGGLTEAFF; CDR3nt: TGTGCCAGCAGCGTAGAAGGAGGGCTCACTGAAGCTTTCTTT
v_gene: TRBV2; j_gene: TRBJ2-3; d_gene: TRBD1; abundance: .; CDR3aa: CASSNRGRFTDTQYF; CDR3nt: TGTGCCAGCTCGAACAGGGGGCGGTTCACAGATACGCAGTATTTT
v_gene: TRBV29-1; j_gene: TRBJ1-2; d_gene: .; abundance: few; CDR3aa: CSVFLPKAIYGYTF; CDR3nt: TGCAGCGTTTTTCTACCCAAGGCTATCTATGGCTACACCTTC
v_gene: TRBV4-1; j_gene: TRBJ1-5; d_gene: .; abundance: .; CDR3aa: CASSQSKVQPQHF; CDR3nt: TGCGCCAGCAGCCAATCTAAGGTTCAGCCCCAGCATTTT